This T cell receptor (beta chain) was profiled in a study of T cell responses to AZD1222 COVID-19 vaccine. Unmatched junction bases numbered 10, after V lost 6 bases and J lost 6 bases. The CDR3 consists of 16 residues. Germline loops: CDR1 SGHAT, CDR2 FQDESV (reference sequence). Libraries were prepared by immunoSEQ multiplex PCR; TCRdb keeps only in-frame clonotypes and omits some of them. The sample holds more than 150,000 clones; more than 85% are singletons and the top ten take around 3.6%. Study-wide points: Only a handful of individuals given AZD1222 were seropositive at baseline. Possibly, clonal diversity was underestimated; donors were largely white British and included more females. Reportedly, close to half of spike-specific TCRs are directed against unmutated variant regions. When two AZD1222 doses had been given, Spike-specific TCR breadth and depth rose.

This clone was seen just once. What it binds is unknown. This TCR came from an adult who received the AZD1222 COVID-19 vaccine. J is TRBJ2-3 and V is TRBV11-1; 12 bases map to TRBD2. The sample consisted of peripheral blood, taken 28 days after the second AZD1222 dose. In nucleotides, the CDR3 is TGTGCCAGCAGTTCCCCGGCTAGCGGGAGGGAGGATACGCAGTATTTT. The encoded protein is CASSSPASGREDTQYF.